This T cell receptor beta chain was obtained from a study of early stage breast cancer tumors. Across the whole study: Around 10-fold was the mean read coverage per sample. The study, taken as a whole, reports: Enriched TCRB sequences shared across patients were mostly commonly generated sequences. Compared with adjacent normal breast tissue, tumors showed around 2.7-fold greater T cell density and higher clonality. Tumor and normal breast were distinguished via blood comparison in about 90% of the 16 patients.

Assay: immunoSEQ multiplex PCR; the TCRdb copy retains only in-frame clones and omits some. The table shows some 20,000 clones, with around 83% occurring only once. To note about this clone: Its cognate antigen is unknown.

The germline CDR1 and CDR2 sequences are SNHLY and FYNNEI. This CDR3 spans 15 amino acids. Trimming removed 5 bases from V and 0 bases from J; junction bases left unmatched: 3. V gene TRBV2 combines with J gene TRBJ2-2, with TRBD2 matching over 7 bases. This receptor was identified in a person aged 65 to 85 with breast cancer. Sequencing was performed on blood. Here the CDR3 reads CASSTGLANTGELFF. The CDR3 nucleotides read TGTGCCAGCAGTACAGGACTAGCGAACACCGGGGAGCTGTTTTTT.